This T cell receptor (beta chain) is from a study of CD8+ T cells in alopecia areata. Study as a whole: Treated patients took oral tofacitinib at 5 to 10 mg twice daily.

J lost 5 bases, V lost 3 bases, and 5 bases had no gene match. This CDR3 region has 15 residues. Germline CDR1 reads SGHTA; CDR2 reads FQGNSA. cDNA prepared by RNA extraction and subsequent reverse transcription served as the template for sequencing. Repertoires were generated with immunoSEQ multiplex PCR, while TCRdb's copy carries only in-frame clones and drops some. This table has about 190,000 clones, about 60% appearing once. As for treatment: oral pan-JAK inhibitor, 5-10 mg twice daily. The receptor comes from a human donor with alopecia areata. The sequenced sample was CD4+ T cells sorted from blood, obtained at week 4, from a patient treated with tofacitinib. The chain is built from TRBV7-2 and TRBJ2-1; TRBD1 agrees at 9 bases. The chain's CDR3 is CASSFRDRDHNEQFF. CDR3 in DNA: TGTGCCAGCAGCTTCCGGGACAGGGACCACAATGAGCAGTTCTTC.